This T cell receptor (beta chain) was sequenced during a study of human T cells and chemical hapten exposure. Study as a whole: Patch tests applied 0.01% DPC to the upper back, read at 6 days. Findings of the study overall: TCRs exceeding a frequency of 1 in 1000 stayed unchanged under DPC sensitization.

This clonotype was counted at least ten times. Its antigen remains unknown. The germline gives CDR1 MNHEY, CDR2 SVGAGI. CDR3 size: 14 residues. Trimming stripped 7 bases from V and 2 bases from J, with 14 bases between. Time point given: patch test 1, 2 weeks after DPC sensitization. Treatment noted: therapeutic diphenylcyclopropenone sensitization with weekly scalp DPC. Individual cDNA molecules (in the library) carried attached unique molecular identifiers. TCRdb redid the calling of the RACE reads with MiXCR, one entry per CDR3 protein. This sample has about 70,000 distinct CDR3 sequences, with 9.8% found just once.

This TCR derives from a middle-aged woman with alopecia areata. Some clones in this sample may be carry-over from other donors' samples. The chain links TRBV6-5 to TRBJ2-5; D might be TRBD2 (6 bases). Sequencing was performed on whole blood, taken in connection with sensitization to the hapten diphenylcyclopropenone (DPC). The chain's CDR3 is CASTPPGRQETQYF. CDR3 DNA sequence: TGTGCCAGCACCCCACCCGGGAGACAAGAGACCCAGTACTTC.